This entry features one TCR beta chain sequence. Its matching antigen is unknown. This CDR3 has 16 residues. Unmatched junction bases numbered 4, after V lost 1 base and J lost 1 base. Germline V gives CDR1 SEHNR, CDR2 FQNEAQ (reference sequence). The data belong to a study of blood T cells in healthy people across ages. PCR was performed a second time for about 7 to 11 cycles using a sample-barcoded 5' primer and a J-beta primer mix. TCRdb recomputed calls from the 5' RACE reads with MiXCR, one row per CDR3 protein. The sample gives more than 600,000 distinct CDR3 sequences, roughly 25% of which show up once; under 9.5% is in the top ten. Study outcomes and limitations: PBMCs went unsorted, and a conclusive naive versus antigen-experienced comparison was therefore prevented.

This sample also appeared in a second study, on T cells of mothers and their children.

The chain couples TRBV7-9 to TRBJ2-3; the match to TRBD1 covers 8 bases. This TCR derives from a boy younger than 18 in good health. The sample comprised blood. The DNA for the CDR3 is TGTGCCAGCAGCTTAGGTGACAGGGGAGGCACAGATACGCAGTATTTT. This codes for CASSLGDRGGTDTQYF.